Presented here are 25 T cell receptor beta chains from one specimen sequenced in a study of tumor-infiltrating lymphocytes in primary liver carcinoma (dated by TCRdb to the late 2010s). Without any cell sorting, total RNA and DNA were extracted together from around 18-30 mg of bulk tissue using the AllPrep DNA/RNA mini kit. TCRdb lists the instrument as Illumina HiSeq 2500. Using a constant-region primer and ProtoScript II reverse transcriptase, TCRbeta-specific cDNA was reverse-transcribed from 500 ng total RNA. Construction of the TCRbeta libraries relied on three nested rounds of multiplex PCR, following a slightly modified ARM-PCR procedure. Each of the first two PCR rounds ran for around 10 cycles using multiplex TRBV1-TRBV30 forward primers together with a Cbeta reverse primer. In-frame beta chains were kept once TCRdb had trimmed the public reads at Q25 with fastp and called clones with MiXCR. Rows are unified per CDR3 protein, each entry keeping the most common DNA and genes. The sample table holds about 120,000 distinct CDR3 sequences, of which 65% to 75% were seen once. The leading ten clones occupy over 8% of the sample.

Material: tumor-adjacent normal liver tissue. The receptors come from a woman aged 55-70 years with primary liver carcinoma and hepatitis B virus infection.

This clonotype has just a few counts. Compared with germline, one end of the junction differs, possibly owing to a read error. This chain uses TRBV2 with TRBJ2-1; D is ambiguous. Germline V lookup: CDR1 SNHLY, CDR2 FYNNEI. The CDR3 runs to 11 residues. The CDR3 protein is CTSTLSNEQFF. The CDR3 nucleotides read TGTACCAGCACCCTAAGTAATGAGCAGTTCTTC.

This clonotype was recorded many times. The chain is built from TRBV6-2 or TRBV6-3 and TRBJ2-7; D may be TRBD2 (5 bases). Trimming removed 4 bases at V and 7 bases at J, with 20 bases between. The CDR3 has 15 amino acids. Germline V CDR1 and CDR2: MNHEY, SVGEGT. CDR3 protein: CASSSHERSTREQYF. CDR3 sequence (DNA): TGTGCCAGCAGTTCCCATGAGCGGTCTACCCGGGAGCAGTACTTC.

Regarding this clonotype: The junction differs from germline at one of its ends, possibly a read error. This rearrangement joins TRBV12-3 or TRBV12-4 to TRBJ2-5; 7 nucleotides match TRBD1. The CDR3 is made up of 14 amino acids. The DNA of the CDR3 is TGCGCCAGCAGTCTCCTCGGACAGGAGACCTCACTGGACTTC. It codes for CASSLLGQETSLDF.

Concerning this clonotype: Possible read error: a much larger clone is one base away. The chain recombines TRBV7-9 with TRBJ2-1; TRBD2 matches 8 bases. The CDR3 covers 15 residues. J gave up 4 bases and V 7 bases, and 9 bases lay outside the gene matches. Germline values: CDR1 SEHNR, CDR2 FQNEAQ (reference sequence). CDR3 nucleotides: TGTGCCAGCATCGAAACTAGCGGAGTATACAATGAGCAGTTCTTC. It encodes CASIETSGVYNEQFF.

The table lists this clonotype with a count of one. CDR3 sequence reads: CISSQGTGYYNEQFF. In nucleotides, the CDR3 is TGTATCAGCAGCCAGGGGACAGGGTACTACAATGAGCAGTTCTTC. J is TRBJ2-1 and V is TRBV5-5; 9 nucleotides align to TRBD1. The CDR3 is made up of 15 amino acids. Germline values: CDR1 SGHKS, CDR2 YYEKEE (reference sequence).

This clonotype was observed a handful of times. V gene TRBV11-2 combines with J gene TRBJ2-7; D is unresolved. CDR3 size: 13 residues. The V gene's germline CDR1 is SGHAT and CDR2 FQNNGV. V gave up 1 base and J gave up 1 base, with 5 bases separating them. DNA of the CDR3: TGTGCCAGCAGCTTAGCAGCTTCCTACGAGCAGTACTTC. Translated, it gives CASSLAASYEQYF.

This clonotype has only one observation. The rearrangement links TRBV28 to TRBJ2-1; D is unresolved. The germline V gene encodes CDR1 MDHEN and CDR2 SYDVKM. Trimming cost V 5 bases and J 5 bases, with 19 bases left between them. The CDR3 has 16 amino acids. The CDR3 coding sequence is TGTGCCAGCAGTACCTCAGAAGTGGGAAGCCACAATGAGCAGTTCTTC. This encodes CASSTSEVGSHNEQFF. Filled out from reference TRBV28 and TRBJ2-1, the complete variable domain reads DVKVTQSSRYLVKRTGEKVFLECVQDMDHENMFWYRQDPGLGLRLIYFSYDVKMKEKGDIPEGYSVSREKKERFSLILESASTNQTSMYLCASSTSEVGSHNEQFFGPGTRLTVL.

Comments on this clonotype: Just one base apart from a much larger clone, this may be a read error. The chain recombines TRBV5-1 with TRBJ2-1, with TRBD2 matching over 11 bases. The V gene's germline CDR1 is SGHRS and CDR2 YFSETQ. Trimming took 6 bases from V and 8 from J; bases not matched to a gene: 7. This CDR3 contains 14 residues. The CDR3 loop is CASNSGRAEDEQFF. In DNA form, the CDR3 reads TGCGCCAGCAATAGCGGGAGGGCCGAGGATGAGCAGTTCTTC.

With respect to this clonotype: With a much larger clone just one base away, this may be a read error. The V call is TRBV13, the J call TRBJ2-5; 8 bases map to TRBD2. With V trimmed by 0 bases and J by 7 bases, 7 bases remained unmatched. The CDR3 spans 15 residues. Germline V gene data show CDR1 as PRHDT and CDR2 as FYEKMQ (reference sequence). CDR3 protein: CASSLGGLVFGTQYF. In DNA, the CDR3 is TGTGCCAGCAGCTTAGGGGGACTAGTATTCGGGACCCAGTACTTC.

To note about this clonotype: At one end, the junction sequence differs from germline, possibly due to a read error. The V call is TRBV4-1, the J call TRBJ1-4; D is uncertain. The CDR3 runs 16 residues. Germline V CDR1 and CDR2: MGHRA, YSYEKL. CDR3 coding DNA: TGCGCCAGCAGCCAAGATCTCTATAAGTCTAATGAAAAAACTGTTTTT. It translates to CASSQDLYKSNEKTVF.

Of note for this clonotype: The junction differs from germline at one of its ends, possibly a read error. The J gene is TRBJ2-7, the V gene TRBV11-1; TRBD1 might be the D (6 bases). Germline CDR1 SGHAT, CDR2 FQDESV (reference sequence). The CDR3 contains 15 residues. The CDR3 DNA follows: TGTGTCAGCAGCCTTCGGACAGCAGTACTACGCGAGCAGTACTTC. This sequence encodes CVSSLRTAVLREQYF.

On this clonotype itself: Given the absence of the conserved phenylalanine or tryptophan at the CDR3 end, a read error is likely. This chain links TRBV7-9 with TRBJ2-1; D not certain. Germline V lookup: CDR1 SEHNR, CDR2 FQNEAQ (reference sequence). The V and J ends lost 7 bases and 4 bases respectively, with 14 bases between them. CDR3 size: 14 residues. CDR3 sequence reads: CASIVGLHYNEQFS. In nucleotides, the CDR3 is TGTGCCAGCATAGTCGGCCTTCATTACAATGAGCAGTTCTCC.

The V and J genes are TRBV11-2 and TRBJ2-1; TRBD1 aligns across 9 bases. Losses at the gene ends were 2 bases for V and 11 bases for J; bases not matched to a gene: 16. Germline V gives CDR1 SGHAT, CDR2 FQNNGV. The CDR3 contains 17 residues. CDR3: CASSLTHGQGYGGQQFF. DNA of the CDR3: TGTGCCAGCAGCTTAACACACGGACAGGGGTACGGGGGTCAGCAGTTCTTC.

This clonotype has a count of ten or more. CDR3 amino acids: CSAYDLGASSYNEQFF. CDR3 DNA sequence: TGCAGCGCCTACGATCTAGGGGCTAGCTCCTACAATGAGCAGTTCTTC. The chain uses TRBV29-1 and TRBJ2-1, with D possibly being TRBD1 (5 bases). V lost 7 bases and J 0 bases, leaving 19 bases between the germline ends. CDR3 length equals 16 residues. Per germline, CDR1 SQVTM and CDR2 ANQGSEA.

A remark on this clonotype: The junction does not match germline at one end; this may be a read error. The chain carries TRBV12-3 or TRBV12-4 and TRBJ2-4; D perhaps matches TRBD2 (6 bases). The CDR3 runs 17 residues. CDR3 residues: CVSSLELGLTTKNIQYF. In nucleotides, the CDR3 is TGTGTCAGCAGTTTAGAGTTAGGACTAACGACGAAAAACATTCAGTACTTC.

Turning to this clonotype: Just one base apart from a much larger clone, this may be a read error. The chain links TRBV11-2 to TRBJ2-3, with 8 bases aligning to TRBD2. Per the germline V gene, CDR1 is SGHAT and CDR2 is FQNNGV. V lost 5 bases to trimming and J lost 2 bases; unmatched junction nucleotides: 15. The CDR3 runs 18 residues. For the CDR3, the DNA is TGTGCCAGCAGCGAGGCCCCACAGAAACTAGCGGTCACAGATACGCAGTATTTT. It yields the protein CASSEAPQKLAVTDTQYF.

For this clonotype: Relative to the germline gene, one junction end is altered; a read error may explain this. The gene calls are TRBV6-2 or TRBV6-3 and TRBJ2-7; 7 bases are shared with TRBD1. The CDR3 contains 15 residues. Germline assignment: CDR1 MNHEY and CDR2 SVGEGT. CDR3 in amino acids: CANSPVGQQLYEQRF. The DNA of the CDR3 is TGTGCCAACAGCCCTGTGGGACAGCAGCTCTACGAGCAGCGCTTC.

To note about this clonotype: A much larger clone lies a single base off, so this may be a read error. This chain connects TRBV28 to TRBJ1-5; D not certain. The CDR3 spans 13 residues. Germline V CDR1 and CDR2: MDHEN, SYDVKM. The CDR3 bases are TGTGCCAGCAGTTTGCGGGGAGATCAGTCCCAGCATTTT. It specifies CASSLRGDQSQHF.

V and J are TRBV6-5 and TRBJ2-7; possibly TRBD2 for D (5 bases). V lost 3 bases and J 5 bases, leaving 17 bases between the germline ends. The germline V gene has CDR1 MNHEY and CDR2 SVGAGI. The CDR3 spans 15 residues. CDR3 residues: CASSYSVLVGDEQYF. CDR3 in DNA: TGTGCCAGCAGTTATTCGGTATTAGTGGGAGACGAGCAGTACTTC.

To note about this clonotype: An end of the junction differs from the germline gene, which may be a read error. This chain links TRBV28 with TRBJ1-2; 10 nucleotides line up with TRBD1. CDR1 is MDHEN and CDR2 is SYDVKM in the germline V gene. The CDR3 sequence is 14 residues long. CDR3 nucleotides: TGTTCCAGCAGTTCCCCGGGACAGGGGAGGGTGGACACCTTC. It encodes CSSSSPGQGRVDTF.

A word on this clonotype: Since the CDR3 does not end with the conserved phenylalanine or tryptophan, this likely comes from a read error. The V and J genes are TRBV5-4 and TRBJ2-7; 7 nucleotides agree with TRBD1. Unmatched junction bases numbered 6, after V lost 4 bases and J lost 2 bases. Germline assignment: CDR1 SGHNT and CDR2 YYREEE (reference sequence). This CDR3 is built from 14 residues. The CDR3 protein is CASSTGTVPYEQYI. The CDR3 coding sequence is TGTGCCAGCAGCACTGGGACAGTCCCCTACGAGCAGTACATC.

Concerning this clonotype: A junction end diverges from the germline sequence, so it may reflect a read error. The gene calls are TRBV6-5 and TRBJ2-6, with D possibly matching TRBD1 (5 bases). CDR1 is MNHEY, CDR2 SVGAGI, per germline. This CDR3 spans 19 amino acids. CDR3 in amino acids: CASSYRTRARYCGANLLTF. In DNA, the CDR3 is TGTGCCAGCAGTTACCGGACACGGGCCCGGTACTGTGGGGCCAACCTCCTGACTTTC.

This clonotype was seen a single time. V usage is TRBV7-9 and J usage is TRBJ2-3; a possible D gene is TRBD2 (6 bases). This CDR3 spans 18 amino acids. The germline CDR1 and CDR2 sequences are SEHNR and FQNEAQ (reference sequence). Trimming left V 0 bases short and J 6 bases short, with 22 bases between. In DNA form, the CDR3 reads TGTGCCAGCAGCTTAGCGCTAATATCTTGGATTAGCGGTGATACGCAGTATTTT. This sequence encodes CASSLALISWISGDTQYF.

Remarks on this clonotype: Germline is not matched at one junction end, which may reflect a read error. This chain connects TRBV12-3 or TRBV12-4 to TRBJ2-7; D not certain. CDR3 length: 16 residues. In nucleotides, the CDR3 is TGTGTCAGCAGTGTAGCATCCGGCACGTTAACCTACGAGCAGTACTTC. Its translation: CVSSVASGTLTYEQYF.

This clonotype was counted only a few times. The V call is TRBV28, the J call TRBJ1-1; perhaps TRBD1 as D (6 bases). V was clipped by 7 bases and J by 0 bases, with 15 bases between them. This CDR3 comprises 15 residues. Per the germline V gene, CDR1 is MDHEN and CDR2 is SYDVKM. CDR3 sequence: CASTPGGGMNTEAFF. In DNA, the CDR3 is TGTGCCAGCACCCCTGGAGGGGGGATGAACACTGAAGCTTTCTTT.